This TCR beta chain was retrieved from a study of T cell clonotyping in hematopoietic cell transplantation. Broader study findings: After transplant, recipient diversity fell while pathologically expanded clonotypes grew through day 180. At the given depth, recipient repertoires were over 97% de novo clonotypes. No sorting was done, leaving CD4 and CD8 contributions mixed.

Blood collection times were about day -28 and days 30, 100, 180 posttransplant. The table came from immunoSEQ multiplex PCR; TCRdb's copy has only in-frame clones and leaves some out. The sample carries roughly 10,000 clones, 75% to 80% recorded once. This CDR3 comprises 15 residues. The germline gives CDR1 SGHTA, CDR2 FQGNSA. The V and J ends lost 6 bases and 3 bases, in that order; junction bases with no gene match: 5. This clone was observed a single time. As yet, its antigen is unknown. Sequences were derived from peripheral blood mononuclear cells, sampled 180 days after allogeneic stem cell transplant. This clonotype was obtained from a female patient aged 50-59 years who had an allogeneic stem cell transplant from a related donor, so the T cells may come from the graft donor. Some clones in this sample may be carry-over from other donors' samples. This sequence joins TRBV7-2 and TRBJ2-1; TRBD2 aligns across 10 bases. CDR3 nucleotides: TGTGCCAGCAGTTCCGGGACTAGCGTCTACAATGAGCAGTTCTTC. Translated, it gives CASSSGTSVYNEQFF.